The 2 T cell receptor beta chains reported below all come from one sample, sequenced in a study of Siglec-9 on CD8 T cells in melanoma. Method: immunoSEQ multiplex PCR; TCRdb's copy keeps in-frame clones and lacks some. The repertoire has around 30,000 clones, about 80% of them found once; the top ten carry 5.8%. Sequenced sample: Siglec-9- CD8+ T cells sorted from blood. These receptors were taken from a human donor in good health.

The chain has TRBV5-5 and TRBJ2-2; tentatively, D is TRBD1 (5 bases). The CDR3 covers 13 residues. Per the germline V gene, CDR1 is SGHKS and CDR2 is YYEKEE (reference sequence). V lost 4 bases to trimming and J lost 3 bases, with 7 bases between them. The CDR3 region has the DNA TGTGCCAGCAGCGCAGGGTACACCGGGGAGCTGTTTTTT. Translation: CASSAGYTGELFF.

The chain uses TRBV12-5 and TRBJ1-3; D ambiguous. The germline V and J ends were trimmed by 3 bases and 0 bases, with 6 bases remaining between them. The germline V gene has CDR1 LGHNT and CDR2 FRNRAP. The CDR3 consists of 14 residues. CDR3 coding DNA: TGTGCTAGTGGTTTCCCAGTCTCTGGAAACACCATATATTTT. As protein: CASGFPVSGNTIYF.